The source of this T cell receptor (beta chain) is a study of blood T cell repertoires in COVID-19. Measured with immunoSEQ multiplex PCR; TCRdb has only the in-frame clones, and not every one. The sample lists some 200,000 clones, approximately 81% occurring once. Recruits, aged roughly 18 to 95 years, lived in 20 to 30 US areas. Cohort allocation depended upon clinical history that participants reported. This CDR3 has 12 residues. V lost 6 bases and J 6 bases, leaving 14 bases between the germline ends. Germline values: CDR1 SQVTM, CDR2 ANQGSEA. The origin of this receptor is a woman in her forties or fifties with acute COVID-19. This sequence joins TRBV29-1 and TRBJ1-2, with D perhaps matching TRBD1 (6 bases). Sequencing was done on a sample of PBMCs or T cells enriched from blood (not recorded which). The CDR3 sequence is CSVRAGAHGYTF. The CDR3 region has the DNA TGCAGCGTAAGAGCAGGGGCCCATGGCTACACCTTC.